These 3 T cell receptor beta chains were sequenced from one sample in a study of T cell repertoires in cytomegalovirus infection. TCRdb analysed the reads with MiXCR anew, one entry per CDR3 protein. Of roughly 180,000 distinct CDR3 sequences in the sample, roughly 30% were seen once. The specimen was PBMCs. These receptors were obtained from a human donor in good health (CMV status not recorded). Some clones in this sample may be carry-over from other donors' samples.

The V gene is TRBV5-6, the J gene TRBJ2-7; TRBD1 matches at 8 bases. The length of the CDR3 is 15 residues. Germline V gene data show CDR1 as SGHDT and CDR2 as YYEEEE. Germline trimming cut 0 bases from V and 5 bases from J; bases unmatched to any gene: 7. For the CDR3, the DNA is TGTGCCAGCAGCTTGGGACAGGGGAGGATCCACGAGCAGTACTTC. Translating it yields CASSLGQGRIHEQYF. Variable domain in full (rest from reference TRBV5-6 and TRBJ2-7): DAGVTQSPTHLIKTRGQQVTLRCSPKSGHDTVSWYQQALGQGPQFIFQYYEEEERQRGNFPDRFSGHQFPNYSSELNVNALLLGDSALYLCASSLGQGRIHEQYFGPGTRLTVT.

The genes are TRBV6-1 and TRBJ2-2; D remains ambiguous. CDR3 size: 14 residues. Germline loops: CDR1 MNHNS, CDR2 SASEGT. The V and J ends lost 6 bases and 2 bases respectively, with 10 bases between them. CDR3 residues: CASSPVPNTGELFF. The CDR3, as DNA: TGTGCCAGCAGCCCAGTCCCAAACACCGGGGAGCTGTTTTTT.

This clonotype was detected many times. The J gene is TRBJ1-5, the V gene TRBV7-8; 9 nucleotides match TRBD1. Germline V CDR1 and CDR2: SGHVS, FQNEAQ. J lost 1 base, V lost 1 base, and 5 bases had no gene match. The CDR3 is made up of 17 amino acids. The CDR3 DNA sequence: TGTGCCAGCAGCTTAGGAGGACAGGGGCCAAGCAATCAGCCCCAGCATTTT. This sequence encodes CASSLGGQGPSNQPQHF. Full variable domain (rest looked up from reference TRBV7-8 and TRBJ1-5): GAGVSQSPRYKVAKRGQDVALRCDPISGHVSLFWYQQALGQGPEFLTYFQNEAQLDKSGLPSDRFFAERPEGSVSTLKIQRTQQEDSAVYLCASSLGGQGPSNQPQHFGDGTRLSIL.